These 15 T cell receptor beta chains originate from one sample sequenced in a study of cytomegalovirus exposure and HLA in healthy donors. The PCR employed 60 Vbeta primers together with 13 Jbeta primers. The assay was immunoSEQ multiplex PCR, and TCRdb's table has in-frame clones only and misses some. The sample includes 100,000 to 120,000 clones, roughly four fifths of them seen just once. The sequencing input was PBMCs. The receptors stem from a woman between 25 and 40 years old in good health and CMV-seronegative.

This clone was counted between two and nine times. The chain employs TRBV19 and TRBJ1-4; D unresolved. Germline values: CDR1 LNHDA, CDR2 SQIVND (reference sequence). The CDR3 is 15 amino acids. V was cut by 6 bases and J by 4 bases, with 15 bases left in between. CDR3 nucleotides: TGTGCCAGTAGCCCCAACGGAGGGATTAATGAAAAACTGTTTTTT. Protein product: CASSPNGGINEKLFF. Filled out from reference TRBV19 and TRBJ1-4, the complete variable domain reads DGGITQSPKYLFRKEGQNVTLSCEQNLNHDAMYWYRQDPGQGLRLIYYSQIVNDFQKGDIAEGYSVSREKKESFPLTVTSAQKNPTAFYLCASSPNGGINEKLFFGSGTQLSVL.

This clone was counted a single time. J is TRBJ1-2 and V is TRBV29-1; D gene uncertain. The length of the CDR3 is 13 residues. V lost 5 bases, J lost 8 bases, and 18 bases lay in between. Germline-derived CDR1 and CDR2 are SQVTM and ANQGSEA. The CDR3 loop is CSVRNPAAEGYTF. Here the CDR3 DNA reads TGCAGCGTTCGTAATCCGGCGGCGGAAGGCTACACCTTC. Combining the CDR3 with reference TRBV29-1 and TRBJ1-2 gives the whole variable domain SAVISQKPSRDICQRGTSLTIQCQVDSQVTMMFWYRQQPGQSLTLIATANQGSEATYESGFVIDKFPISRPNLTFSTLTVSNMSPEDSSIYLCSVRNPAAEGYTFGSGTRLTVV.

This clone was detected a few times. The rearrangement joins TRBV29-1 to TRBJ2-7; a weak D match, TRBD1 (6 bases). The germline V and J ends were trimmed by 4 bases and 4 bases, with 11 bases remaining between them. CDR1 SQVTM and CDR2 ANQGSEA come from the germline V gene. The CDR3 is made up of 12 amino acids. The CDR3 protein is CSVAGAKYEQYF. In nucleotides, the CDR3 is TGCAGCGTTGCAGGGGCAAAGTACGAGCAGTACTTC.

V usage is TRBV27 and J usage is TRBJ1-4; TRBD1 matches at 7 bases. With 8 bases clipped from V and 0 bases from J, the junction kept 6 bases outside the gene matches. In germline, CDR1 is MNHEY, CDR2 SMNVEV (reference sequence). The length of the CDR3 is 15 residues. DNA of the CDR3: TGTGCCAGCGAAGAACAGGGGCCAACTAATGAAAAACTGTTTTTT. It translates to CASEEQGPTNEKLFF.

This clone was counted once. The chain links TRBV28 to TRBJ1-5, with a tentative D call TRBD1 (5 bases). Germline V gene data show CDR1 as MDHEN and CDR2 as SYDVKM. The CDR3 consists of 14 residues. V shed 2 bases and J shed 3 bases, with 8 bases lying between them. The DNA for the CDR3 is TGTGCCAGCAGTTTACCCAGGGTCAATCAGCCCCAGCATTTT. Its protein is CASSLPRVNQPQHF.

The rearrangement links TRBV2 to TRBJ2-1; no firm D call. The CDR3 is 11 residues long. V lost 7 bases and J 4 bases, leaving 5 bases between the germline ends. Germline CDR1 SNHLY, CDR2 FYNNEI. CDR3 region: CASNPYNEQFF. The CDR3 DNA reads as TGTGCCAGCAATCCATACAATGAGCAGTTCTTC.

This clone was observed a few times. One end of the junction is discordant with germline, which a read error may explain. This chain joins TRBV29-1 and TRBJ2-5; 8 bases are a match to TRBD2. The CDR3 is 12 amino acids. Germline V gene sequence: CDR1 SQVTM, CDR2 ANQGSEA. The CDR3 is CSVEAGEETQYF. The CDR3 nucleotides read TGCAGCGTCGAAGCGGGGGAAGAGACCCAGTACTTC.

The gene calls are TRBV28 and TRBJ2-3; no clear D. The CDR3 extends over 14 amino acids. The germline V and J ends were trimmed by 6 bases and 4 bases, with 14 bases remaining between them. Germline V gives CDR1 MDHEN, CDR2 SYDVKM. For the CDR3, the DNA is TGTGCCAGCAGCAGCGTGGGTTGGTCAGATACGCAGTATTTT. This translates into CASSSVGWSDTQYF.

V gene TRBV7-9 combines with J gene TRBJ1-2, with 7 bases aligning to TRBD1. The V segment lost 6 bases and the J segment 9 bases; nucleotides outside the gene matches: 16. The germline gives CDR1 SEHNR, CDR2 FQNEAQ (reference sequence). The length of the CDR3 is 15 residues. CDR3 protein: CASRPKDRLGSSYTF. CDR3 bases: TGTGCCAGCAGGCCAAAGGACAGGCTAGGGAGTAGCTACACCTTC.

Only one count was recorded for this clone. The chain recombines TRBV5-4 with TRBJ2-1, with D perhaps TRBD1 (5 bases). This CDR3 spans 14 amino acids. Germline CDR1 and CDR2: SGHNT and YYREEE (reference sequence). The ends were cut back, 4 bases at V and 5 bases at J, with 13 bases in the middle. The CDR3 DNA is TGTGCCAGCAGCCGTGACAGTCCGAACAATGAGCAGTTCTTC. Encoded protein: CASSRDSPNNEQFF. Variable domain in full (rest from reference TRBV5-4 and TRBJ2-1): ETGVTQSPTHLIKTRGQQVTLRCSSQSGHNTVSWYQQALGQGPQFIFQYYREEENGRGNFPPRFSGLQFPNYSSELNVNALELDDSALYLCASSRDSPNNEQFFGPGTRLTVL.

This clone was counted a single time. The CDR3 loop is CSVDDSNYGYTF. The CDR3 DNA sequence: TGCAGCGTTGACGACAGTAACTATGGCTACACCTTC. This sequence joins TRBV29-1 and TRBJ1-2, with a weak D call TRBD1 (5 bases). CDR1 is SQVTM, CDR2 ANQGSEA, per germline. The CDR3 has 12 residues. Trimming took off 3 bases at V and 1 base at J, with 6 bases between the two ends. Full variable domain (rest looked up from reference TRBV29-1 and TRBJ1-2): SAVISQKPSRDICQRGTSLTIQCQVDSQVTMMFWYRQQPGQSLTLIATANQGSEATYESGFVIDKFPISRPNLTFSTLTVSNMSPEDSSIYLCSVDDSNYGYTFGSGTRLTVV.

On this clone itself: Here the CDR3 omits its conserved ending phenylalanine or tryptophan, so a read error is the likely source. The DNA is left out, because the CDR3 cannot be placed on it with certainty; the CDR3 is given as TCRdb lists it. The chain employs TRBV29-1 and TRBJ1-1; the table's D call, TRBD1, has no DNA check behind it. The CDR3 region is 12 residues in length, termini included. Germline CDR1 reads SQVTM; CDR2 reads ANQGSEA. The CDR3 loop reads CSVGPLTEHYLL.

The rearrangement joins TRBV27 to TRBJ1-2; D possibly corresponds to TRBD1 (6 bases). This CDR3 is built from 14 residues. CDR1 and CDR2 (germline): MNHEY, SMNVEV (reference sequence). The germline V and J ends were trimmed by 4 bases and 4 bases, with 13 bases remaining between them. The CDR3, as DNA: TGTGCCAGCAGTTCGAGTTTGACAGGCTATGGCTACACCTTC. Encoded protein: CASSSSLTGYGYTF.

The chain recombines TRBV6-5 with TRBJ1-1, with D unresolved. This CDR3 spans 14 amino acids. Trimming took off 3 bases at V and 1 base at J, with 9 bases between the two ends. CDR1 is MNHEY, CDR2 SVGAGI, per germline. The DNA of the CDR3 is TGTGCCAGCAGTTATCGGGTTACGAACACTGAAGCTTTCTTT. This encodes CASSYRVTNTEAFF.

The rearrangement uses TRBV10-3 and TRBJ1-5; TRBD1 matches 7 bases. The CDR3 is made up of 13 amino acids. Germline CDR1 and CDR2: ENHRY and SYGVKD. With 11 bases clipped from V and 7 bases from J, the junction kept 11 bases outside the gene matches. In DNA, the CDR3 is TGTGCCCCCCTCCGAAGGACAGGACAGCCCCAGCATTTT. This codes for CAPLRRTGQPQHF.